Below, one T cell receptor (beta chain) is given with its context. Its antigen is as yet unknown. This sample was included in a study of persistence of HIV-infected CD4 T cells. V gave up 1 base and J gave up 2 bases; unmatched junction bases: 1. Germline V gene data show CDR1 as LGHDT and CDR2 as YNNKEL (reference sequence). The CDR3 has 14 residues. This was the immunoSEQ version 4 assay in survey mode. Here immunoSEQ multiplex PCR was the method, and the copy in TCRdb shows in-frame clones only, minus some. The data contain about 46,000 clones, 70% to 90% of them singletons. Anti-CD3/anti-CD28 beads served as a nonspecific positive control stimulus. CD4+ T cells upregulating both CD40 ligand and CD69 were sorted as responding cells. Plasma HIV-1 RNA stayed below 50 copies/mL for at least 4 years. General study results and limits: Degenerate expanded CDR3beta sequences were enriched among CMV- and Gag-responding cells.

This receptor was obtained from an adult woman with HIV who was CMV-seropositive. This chain joins TRBV3-1 (or the pseudogene TRBV3-2) and TRBJ2-5; TRBD1 matches at 7 bases. Here the sequenced sample was CD4+ T cells sorted from PBMCs after approximately 19-hour stimulation, taken from a patient who received antiretroviral therapy. DNA of the CDR3: TGTGCCAGCAGCCAAGCGACAGGGCAAGAGACCCAGTACTTC. This gives the protein CASSQATGQETQYF.